This TCR beta chain was observed in a study of OX40 agonist ivuxolimab in advanced cancers. Background on the study: Patients received the agonistic anti-OX40 (CD134) antibody ivuxolimab.

In germline, CDR1 is MDHEN, CDR2 SYDVKM. The trim removed 5 bases at V and 0 bases at J, leaving 3 bases unmatched. The CDR3 runs to 15 residues. This clone came up once. Only in-frame clones appear in the TCRdb table, and some are missing; sequencing was by immunoSEQ multiplex PCR. Among approximately 68,000 clones, roughly 80% were seen once, and the ten largest hold more than 2%. This TCR derives from an adult with an advanced solid tumor such as melanoma, head and neck, liver or kidney cancer. Sample: CD4+ or CD8+ T cells sorted from blood, taken in a trial of the OX40 agonist ivuxolimab. The chain employs TRBV28 and TRBJ1-4; 7 positions agree with TRBD1. The CDR3 region is CASSRQGATNEKLFF. CDR3 nucleotide sequence: TGTGCCAGCAGTCGACAGGGAGCAACTAATGAAAAACTGTTTTTT. Drawing the rest from reference TRBV28 and TRBJ1-4, the complete variable domain is DVKVTQSSRYLVKRTGEKVFLECVQDMDHENMFWYRQDPGLGLRLIYFSYDVKMKEKGDIPEGYSVSREKKERFSLILESASTNQTSMYLCASSRQGATNEKLFFGSGTQLSVL.